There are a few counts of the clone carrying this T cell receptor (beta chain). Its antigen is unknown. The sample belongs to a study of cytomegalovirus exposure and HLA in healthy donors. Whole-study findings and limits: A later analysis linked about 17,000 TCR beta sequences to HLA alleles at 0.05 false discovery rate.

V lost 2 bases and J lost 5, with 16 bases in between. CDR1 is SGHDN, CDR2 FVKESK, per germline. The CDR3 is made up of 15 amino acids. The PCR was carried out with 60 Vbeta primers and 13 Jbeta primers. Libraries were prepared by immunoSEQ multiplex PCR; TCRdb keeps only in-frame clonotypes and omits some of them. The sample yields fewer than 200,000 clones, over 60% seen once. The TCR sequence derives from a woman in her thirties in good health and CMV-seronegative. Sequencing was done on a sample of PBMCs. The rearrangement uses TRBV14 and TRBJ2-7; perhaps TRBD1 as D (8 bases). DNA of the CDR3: TGTGCCAGCAGCCAATTTACAGGGGGAGGGAACGAGCAGTACTTC. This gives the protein CASSQFTGGGNEQYF.